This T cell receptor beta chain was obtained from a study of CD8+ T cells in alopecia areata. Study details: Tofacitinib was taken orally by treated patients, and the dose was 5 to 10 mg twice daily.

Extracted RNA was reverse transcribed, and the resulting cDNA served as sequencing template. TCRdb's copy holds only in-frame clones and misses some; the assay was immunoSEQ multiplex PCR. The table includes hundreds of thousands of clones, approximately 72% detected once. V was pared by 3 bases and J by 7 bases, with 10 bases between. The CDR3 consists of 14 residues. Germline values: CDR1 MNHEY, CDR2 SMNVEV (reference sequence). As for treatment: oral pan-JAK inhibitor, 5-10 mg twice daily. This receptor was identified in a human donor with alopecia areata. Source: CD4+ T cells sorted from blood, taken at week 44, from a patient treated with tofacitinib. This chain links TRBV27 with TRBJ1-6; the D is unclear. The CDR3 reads CASSFGLLNSPLHF. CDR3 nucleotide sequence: TGTGCCAGCAGTTTCGGTTTATTGAATTCACCCCTCCACTTT.